The clone carrying this TCR beta chain was detected ten times or more. As yet, its antigen is unknown. This entry comes from a study of blood T cells in healthy people across ages. Primers used in a second PCR of roughly 6 to 12 cycles were a sample-barcoded 5' primer and a J-beta primer mix. Via MiXCR, TCRdb re-called the 5' RACE reads, giving one row per CDR3 protein. The data show roughly 700,000 distinct CDR3 sequences, about 52% seen once. Sample donors were healthy Caucasian individuals that came from Russia, aged about 6 to 95. The J segment lost 6 bases and the V segment lost 5 bases, leaving 14 bases of the junction unmatched. Germline lookup yields CDR1 SGHTA and CDR2 FQGNSA. CDR3 size: 16 residues. Points from the study as a whole: Samples with more naive T cells showed higher observed beta diversity. Relative to aged donors, long-lived donors carried more naive CD4+ cells and displayed higher diversity. The lack of PBMC sorting stopped any conclusive naive versus antigen-experienced comparison.

The sequenced material came from blood. The V and J genes are TRBV7-2 and TRBJ2-7; 9 bases fit TRBD2. The sequence was collected from a woman aged 55 to 70 in good health. The CDR3 sequence: CASSPRASGNLGEQYF. The CDR3 nucleotides read TGTGCCAGCAGCCCGCGGGCTAGCGGGAACCTCGGCGAGCAGTACTTC.